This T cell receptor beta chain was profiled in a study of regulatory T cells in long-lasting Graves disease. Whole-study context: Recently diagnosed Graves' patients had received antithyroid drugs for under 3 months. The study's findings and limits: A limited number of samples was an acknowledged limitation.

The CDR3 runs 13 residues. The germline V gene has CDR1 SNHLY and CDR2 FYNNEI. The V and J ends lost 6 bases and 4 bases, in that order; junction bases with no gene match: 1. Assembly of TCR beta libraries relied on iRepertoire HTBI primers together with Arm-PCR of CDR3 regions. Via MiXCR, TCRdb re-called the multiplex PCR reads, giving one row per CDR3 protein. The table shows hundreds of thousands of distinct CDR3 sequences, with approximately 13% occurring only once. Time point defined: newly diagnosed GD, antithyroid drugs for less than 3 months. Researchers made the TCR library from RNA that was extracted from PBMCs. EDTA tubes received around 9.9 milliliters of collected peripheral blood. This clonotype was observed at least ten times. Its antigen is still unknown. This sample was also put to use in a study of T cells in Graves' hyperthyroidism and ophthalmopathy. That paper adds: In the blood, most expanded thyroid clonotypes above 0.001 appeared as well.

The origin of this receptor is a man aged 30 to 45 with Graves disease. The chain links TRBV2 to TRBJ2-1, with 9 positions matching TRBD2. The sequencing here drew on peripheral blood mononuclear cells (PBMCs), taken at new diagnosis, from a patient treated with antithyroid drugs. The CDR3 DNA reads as TGTGCCAGCAGGGGACTAGCTTACAATGAGCAGTTCTTC. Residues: CASRGLAYNEQFF.